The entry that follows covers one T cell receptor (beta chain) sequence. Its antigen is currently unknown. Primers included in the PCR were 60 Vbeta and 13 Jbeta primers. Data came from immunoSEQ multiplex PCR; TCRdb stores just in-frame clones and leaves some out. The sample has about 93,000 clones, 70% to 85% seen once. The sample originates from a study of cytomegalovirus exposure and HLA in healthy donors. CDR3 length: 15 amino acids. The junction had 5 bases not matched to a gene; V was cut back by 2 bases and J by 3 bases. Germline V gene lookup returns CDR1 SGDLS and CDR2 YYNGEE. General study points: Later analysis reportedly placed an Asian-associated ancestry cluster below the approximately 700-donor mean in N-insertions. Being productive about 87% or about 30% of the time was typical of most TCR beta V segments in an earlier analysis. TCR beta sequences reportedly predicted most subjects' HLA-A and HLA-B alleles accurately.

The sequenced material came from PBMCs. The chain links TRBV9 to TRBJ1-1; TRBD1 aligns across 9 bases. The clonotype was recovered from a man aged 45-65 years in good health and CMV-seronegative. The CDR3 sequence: CASSVAGQGHTEAFF. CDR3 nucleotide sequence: TGTGCCAGCAGCGTGGCGGGACAGGGTCACACTGAAGCTTTCTTT.